This TCR beta chain was sequenced in a study of blood T cell repertoires in COVID-19. At the level of the study: Samples of COVID-19 (acute and convalescent) were obtained from the United States, Italy and Spain. Sample material is recorded as cDNA or gDNA derived from T cells, B-cell-depleted T cells, or PBMCs.

This CDR3 comprises 15 residues. CDR1 and CDR2 from the germline V gene are LNHDA and SQIVND (reference sequence). Trimming stripped 5 bases from V and 6 bases from J, with 17 bases between. Per the authors' pipeline: Scientists estimated how many nucleated cells there were by amplifying reference gene primers. TCRdb's table, derived via immunoSEQ multiplex PCR, lists solely in-frame clones and lacks some. Clonal size and the V and J genes are those of that table, whereas D and trimming came from the DNA. The sample has 100,000 or so clones, more than 70% seen once. The chain carries TRBV19 and TRBJ1-5; D may be TRBD1 (5 bases). Specimen: peripheral blood. The sequence derives from a woman aged 55-70 years in a cohort sampled during active or convalescent COVID-19. This CDR3 is CASSSPGGGSQPQHF. The DNA of the CDR3 is TGTGCCAGTAGTTCGCCGGGTGGGGGGAGTCAGCCCCAGCATTTT.